This T cell receptor beta chain was captured in a study of cytomegalovirus exposure and HLA in healthy donors. The PCR was carried out with 60 Vbeta primers and 13 Jbeta primers. Sequenced by immunoSEQ multiplex PCR; TCRdb stores in-frame clones only, minus some. This table has 50,000 to 70,000 clones, 80% appearing once. CDR3 size: 14 residues. Trimming shortened V by 4 bases and J by 9 bases, and 14 bases separated the two germline ends. Germline V CDR1 and CDR2: SGHDT, YYEEEE. The material sequenced was PBMCs. The rearrangement links TRBV5-6 to TRBJ1-6; a possible D gene is TRBD1 (6 bases). The sequence came from a woman in her forties in good health and CMV-seronegative. The CDR3 region has the DNA TGTGCCAGCAGCCAAGTTACAGGGCCTTCACCCCTCCACTTT. As protein: CASSQVTGPSPLHF.